Listed below are T cell receptor beta chains from one sample, sequenced in a study of OX40 agonist ivuxolimab in advanced cancers. The assay was immunoSEQ multiplex PCR, and TCRdb's table has in-frame clones only and misses some. Here the sample spans approximately 32,000 clones, approximately 90% being singletons. The sequencing here drew on CD4+ or CD8+ T cells sorted from blood, taken in a trial of the OX40 agonist ivuxolimab. Receptor source: an adult with an advanced solid tumor such as melanoma, head and neck, liver or kidney cancer. Both conserved end residues are part of each CDR3. Fields, in order: J gene, D gene, clone size, V gene, CDR3 DNA, CDR3 protein. D genes are given only for firm matches. Size tells how often a clone was seen (once, few, many) or the class of an expanded clone, and some rows leave it out.

TRBJ1-1,NA,NA,TRBV28,TGTGCCAGCAGGGTAACATTGAACACTGAAGCTTTCTTT,CASRVTLNTEAFF
TRBJ2-1,TRBD1,NA,TRBV11-3,TGTGCCAGCAGCAACCGGGACAGGGAGGTCCATGAGCAGTTCTTC,CASSNRDREVHEQFF
TRBJ2-5,NA,NA,TRBV7-9,TGTGCCAGCAGCTCACCTAACCTGCCAGAGACCCAGTACTTC,CASSSPNLPETQYF
TRBJ2-7,TRBD2,once,TRBV11-2,TGTGCCAGCAGCCTCGGGAGGCTGGAGCAGTACTTC,CASSLGRLEQYF
TRBJ2-1,NA,NA,TRBV5-1,TGCGCCAGCAGCCAGCCAAGAAATAGGAATGAGCAGTTCTTC,CASSQPRNRNEQFF
TRBJ2-7,NA,NA,TRBV5-6,TGTGCCAGCAGCTGGGAGGGCGGCAGGGGGCATTCCGAGCAGTACTTC,CASSWEGGRGHSEQYF
TRBJ2-7,NA,NA,TRBV27,TGTGCCAGCACCCCTCTCGGACACTCCTACGAGCAGTACTTC,CASTPLGHSYEQYF
TRBJ2-7,NA,NA,TRBV5-4,TGTGCCAGCAGCTTGGTCCGGGGCTACGAGCAGTACTTC,CASSLVRGYEQYF
TRBJ2-3,NA,NA,TRBV7-3,TGTGCCAGCAGCTTAACTCCGGGGAGCACAGATACGCAGTATTTT,CASSLTPGSTDTQYF
TRBJ1-5,NA,NA,TRBV7-9,TGTGCCAGCAGCTTGGGGGGCGGCAATCAGCCCCAGCATTTT,CASSLGGGNQPQHF
TRBJ1-1,NA,NA,TRBV7-9,TGTGCCAGCAGCTTAGCGGTGGGAGAGAACACTGAAGCTTTCTTT,CASSLAVGENTEAFF
TRBJ2-7,TRBD2,NA,TRBV19,TGTGCCAGTAGTATCGCGGCTAGCGGGGGGCTATACGAGCAGTACTTC,CASSIAASGGLYEQYF
TRBJ1-4,NA,few,TRBV30,TGTGCCTGGAGTGGAGAAGGGGCCGGTGAAAAACTGTTTTTT,CAWSGEGAGEKLFF
TRBJ2-7,NA,NA,TRBV28,TGTGCCTCACTTGGGGGGAACGAGCAGTACTTC,CASLGGNEQYF